This TCR beta chain was captured by sequencing in a study of blood T cell repertoires in COVID-19. Study as a whole: Nucleic acid was either cDNA or gDNA, and it came from T cells, B-cell-depleted T cells, or PBMCs.

CDR1 and CDR2 (germline): LNHNV, YYDKDF (reference sequence). Trimming cost V 0 bases and J 9 bases, with 8 bases left between them. This CDR3 spans 12 amino acids. Using immunoSEQ multiplex PCR, the repertoire was profiled, and TCRdb retains in-frame clones only, with some absent. Among 360,000 or so clones listed, roughly 87% were seen once. The study recruited people aged roughly 18 to 100 years across approximately 24 US areas. In assigning cohorts, the study relied on participant-reported clinical history. This rearrangement joins TRBV15 to TRBJ1-1; no definite D call. Sequenced: PBMCs or T cells enriched from blood (not recorded which). This receptor was taken from a woman in her fifties or sixties who had recovered from COVID-19. CDR3 bases: TGTGCCACCAGCAGAGATCACAGCAAAGCTTTCTTT. Translation gives CATSRDHSKAFF.